These T cell receptor beta chains were read from a single sample in a study of blood T cell repertoires in COVID-19. The repertoire was sequenced with immunoSEQ multiplex PCR; TCRdb's copy has only in-frame clones and lacks some. Among under 350,000 clones listed, just over 85% were seen once. The sequenced sample was PBMCs or T cells enriched from blood (not recorded which). These receptors were collected from a woman aged 35 to 49 with acute COVID-19. Both conserved end residues are part of each CDR3. D genes are given only for firm matches. Rows give clone size only sometimes, using once, few, many, or a class for an expanded clone.

V gene,clone size,D gene,J gene,CDR3 protein,CDR3 DNA
TRBV27,.,TRBD1,TRBJ1-5,CASSLKGQYQPQHF,TGTGCCAGCAGTTTGAAGGGACAGTATCAGCCCCAGCATTTT
TRBV28,.,.,TRBJ1-1,CASSFGLKAGQGNTEAFF,TGTGCCAGCAGTTTCGGTCTAAAAGCTGGGCAGGGGAACACTGAAGCTTTCTTT
TRBV12-5,.,TRBD1,TRBJ1-1,CASGLGTGDTEAFF,TGTGCTAGTGGTCTAGGGACAGGGGACACTGAAGCTTTCTTT
TRBV4-3,.,.,TRBJ1-2,CASSHWTPRQGYTF,TGCGCCAGCAGCCATTGGACACCTCGGCAGGGCTACACCTTC
TRBV11-2,.,.,TRBJ1-2,CASSLEAQSIYGYTF,TGTGCCAGCAGCTTAGAGGCACAGTCCATCTATGGCTACACCTTC
TRBV7-2,.,.,TRBJ1-5,CASSLDGAARVNQPQHF,TGTGCCAGCAGCTTAGATGGGGCGGCCCGGGTCAATCAGCCCCAGCATTTT
TRBV18,once,TRBD1,TRBJ1-1,CASSPGQEAEAFF,TGTGCCAGCTCACCGGGACAGGAAGCTGAAGCTTTCTTT
TRBV28,.,TRBD2,TRBJ2-1,CASSGLAGGPGGYNEQFF,TGTGCCAGCAGTGGATTAGCGGGAGGGCCAGGGGGCTACAATGAGCAGTTCTTC
TRBV3-1/TRBV3-2,.,.,TRBJ1-2,CASSRGQGSPYGYTF,TGTGCCAGCAGCCGTGGGCAGGGGTCCCCCTATGGCTACACCTTC
TRBV28,.,TRBD1,TRBJ2-3,CASSSPGGGLTDTQYF,TGTGCCAGCAGTTCCCCAGGGGGCGGCCTCACAGATACGCAGTATTTT
TRBV11-2,.,TRBD1,TRBJ1-2,CASSSLAGTDDYGYTF,TGTGCCAGCAGCTCGTTAGCCGGGACAGACGACTATGGCTACACCTTC
TRBV9,.,.,TRBJ1-3,CASSVQDSSGNTIYF,TGTGCCAGCAGCGTTCAAGATAGTTCTGGAAACACCATATATTTT
TRBV2,.,TRBD1,TRBJ1-2,CASGGDSYGYTF,TGTGCCAGCGGCGGGGACAGCTATGGCTACACCTTC
TRBV6-1,.,TRBD1,TRBJ1-2,CASSEPGQGLQIYGYTF,TGTGCCAGCAGTGAACCGGGACAGGGCCTACAGATCTATGGCTACACCTTC
TRBV10-3,.,.,TRBJ1-1,CATQDNLNTEAFF,TGTGCCACCCAGGACAACCTGAACACTGAAGCTTTCTTT
TRBV3-1/TRBV3-2,.,.,TRBJ1-1,CASSQDRGAMNTEAFF,TGTGCCAGCAGCCAGGATCGGGGGGCGATGAACACTGAAGCTTTCTTT
TRBV20-1,.,TRBD1,TRBJ1-2,CSASPRDRVAYGYTF,TGCAGTGCTAGTCCCCGGGACAGGGTAGCGTATGGCTACACCTTC
TRBV10-3,once,.,TRBJ1-1,CAISESPGMAEAFF,TGTGCCATCAGTGAGTCCCCAGGGATGGCTGAAGCTTTCTTT
TRBV5-5,.,.,TRBJ1-4,CASSLSDYATNEKLFF,TGTGCCAGCAGCCTTTCAGATTATGCAACTAATGAAAAACTGTTTTTT
TRBV11-2,.,.,TRBJ1-1,CASSIRNTEAFF,TGTGCCAGCAGCATCCGGAACACTGAAGCTTTCTTT
TRBV19,.,TRBD1,TRBJ1-5,CASTDRARNQPQHF,TGTGCCAGTACAGACAGGGCACGGAATCAGCCCCAGCATTTT
TRBV28,.,.,TRBJ2-7,CASNSAGYEQYF,TGTGCCAGCAACTCCGCAGGGTACGAGCAGTACTTC
TRBV11-2,.,TRBD2,TRBJ2-3,CASSPLTSATQYF,TGTGCCAGCAGCCCGCTGACTAGCGCTACGCAGTATTTT
TRBV18,.,TRBD1,TRBJ2-2,CASSPRQGSDTGELFF,TGTGCCAGCTCACCCCGACAGGGGTCCGACACCGGGGAGCTGTTTTTT
TRBV6-5,.,.,TRBJ2-7,CASSRHWASEQYF,TGTGCCAGCAGTCGGCACTGGGCTTCGGAGCAGTACTTC
TRBV9,.,TRBD2,TRBJ2-1,CASSPRDYIGNEQFF,TGTGCCAGCAGCCCCCGGGACTATATTGGCAATGAGCAGTTCTTC
TRBV11-2,.,TRBD2,TRBJ2-3,CASSLVRGGAHTQYF,TGTGCCAGCAGCTTAGTTCGCGGGGGGGCACATACGCAGTATTTT
TRBV3-1/TRBV3-2,.,.,TRBJ1-2,CASSQIQGTYGYTF,TGTGCCAGCAGCCAAATACAGGGTACCTATGGCTACACCTTC
TRBV11-3,.,TRBD2,TRBJ2-7,CASSLAGGDEQYF,TGTGCCAGCAGTCTAGCGGGAGGGGACGAGCAGTACTTC
TRBV4-1,.,TRBD2,TRBJ2-5,CASSQGLAGGLETQYF,TGCGCCAGCAGCCAGGGACTAGCGGGAGGTTTGGAGACCCAGTACTTC
TRBV7-2,few,.,TRBJ1-2,CASTLVGIYGYTF,TGTGCCAGCACTCTGGTGGGCATCTATGGCTACACCTTC
TRBV28,.,TRBD1,TRBJ2-1,CASSSTGQGKEQFF,TGTGCCAGCAGTTCCACTGGACAGGGCAAGGAGCAGTTCTTC
TRBV9,few,TRBD1,TRBJ1-2,CASSPGQVDYGYTF,TGTGCCAGCAGCCCCGGACAGGTAGACTATGGCTACACCTTC
TRBV19,.,TRBD2,TRBJ2-2,CASSMGLGTSTGELFF,TGTGCCAGTAGTATGGGATTGGGGACTAGCACCGGGGAGCTGTTTTTT
TRBV19,.,.,TRBJ1-3,CASSARQSRTGNTIYF,TGTGCCAGTAGTGCCCGACAGTCTAGAACTGGAAACACCATATATTTT
TRBV24-1,.,.,TRBJ1-5,CATSLGSRQPQHF,TGTGCCACCAGTCTGGGGAGTCGCCAGCCCCAGCATTTT
TRBV11-2,few,.,TRBJ2-5,CASSFSETQYF,TGTGCCAGCAGCTTCTCCGAGACCCAGTACTTC
TRBV4-2,once,.,TRBJ2-5,CASSQDWESETQYF,TGTGCCAGCAGCCAAGATTGGGAGTCAGAGACCCAGTACTTC
TRBV9,.,.,TRBJ1-2,CASSKYGTPGDGYTF,TGTGCCAGCAGCAAATATGGGACACCTGGGGATGGCTACACCTTC
TRBV11-2,.,.,TRBJ1-4,CASSLLQGLGRTNEKLFF,TGTGCCAGCAGCTTATTACAGGGATTGGGACGGACTAATGAAAAACTGTTTTTT
TRBV2,few,.,TRBJ2-1,CASSEMGRDNNEQFF,TGTGCCAGCAGTGAAATGGGGCGAGACAACAATGAGCAGTTCTTC
TRBV15,once,.,TRBJ1-4,CATSRDQTTGNEKLFF,TGTGCCACCAGCAGAGATCAGACAACTGGGAATGAAAAACTGTTTTTT
TRBV3-1/TRBV3-2,.,.,TRBJ1-2,CASSQGQFYGYTF,TGTGCCAGCAGCCAAGGGCAGTTCTATGGCTACACCTTC
TRBV5-1,.,.,TRBJ2-3,CASSSQLVPTDTQYF,TGCGCCAGCAGCTCGCAACTTGTTCCCACGGATACGCAGTATTTT
TRBV3-1/TRBV3-2,few,.,TRBJ2-7,CASSRIQGSYEQYF,TGTGCCAGCAGCAGGATCCAGGGTTCCTACGAGCAGTACTTC
TRBV4-3,.,TRBD1,TRBJ1-3,CASSQELGTAFGNTIYF,TGCGCCAGCAGCCAGGAGCTAGGGACAGCATTTGGAAACACCATATATTTT
TRBV11-1,.,TRBD1,TRBJ1-6,CASSPTGTVNSPLHF,TGTGCCAGCAGCCCCACCGGGACAGTGAATTCACCCCTCCACTTT
TRBV12-5,.,.,TRBJ1-1,CASGLVLAAGEGTFF,TGTGCTAGTGGTTTGGTACTAGCCGCGGGGGAGGGAACTTTCTTT
TRBV3-1/TRBV3-2,few,.,TRBJ1-6,CASSRDTGNSPLHF,TGTGCCAGCAGCCGGGACACTGGCAATTCACCCCTCCACTTT
TRBV4-2,.,TRBD2,TRBJ2-3,CASSQAHPGTSKWSTDTQYF,TGTGCCAGCAGCCAAGCCCACCCCGGGACTAGCAAGTGGAGCACAGATACGCAGTATTTT
TRBV10-3,.,.,TRBJ1-6,CAISTQDYNSPLHF,TGTGCCATCAGTACCCAGGACTATAATTCACCCCTCCACTTT
TRBV10-3,.,.,TRBJ1-4,CAISEGPGEKLFF,TGTGCCATCAGTGAAGGCCCGGGAGAAAAACTGTTTTTT